This TCR beta chain is from a study of T cells in Graves' hyperthyroidism and ophthalmopathy. The overall study: The authors collected peripheral blood at initial diagnosis, before any treatment.

Active moderate-to-severe ophthalmopathy, Clinical Activity Score at least 3, NOSPECS at least 4, under 3 months' duration. The PBMCs studied were ones that came from 10 ml fresh peripheral blood. This CDR3 comprises 14 residues. Trimming took 6 bases from V and 6 from J; bases not matched to a gene: 7. The germline V gene encodes CDR1 SNHLY and CDR2 FYNNEI. There were TCR beta CDR3 regions amplified from RNA transcripts. During a first-round RT-PCR of the TCR CDR3, the HTBI primer set was used. Via MiXCR, TCRdb re-called the multiplex PCR reads, giving one row per CDR3 protein. This sample has around 600,000 distinct CDR3 sequences; 15% to 20% occur once, and the top ten carry roughly 3.4%. This clonotype was seen ten or more times. Its antigen is not known. Study-wide points: Blood held most thyroid clonotypes expanded above 0.001 frequency.

The V call is TRBV2, the J call TRBJ2-1, with TRBD1 matching over 8 bases. This receptor was obtained from a woman in her thirties or forties with Graves' ophthalmopathy. Sequenced: blood. CDR3 sequence reads: CASRRQGTPNEQFF. The CDR3 DNA is TGTGCCAGCAGGAGACAGGGGACCCCCAATGAGCAGTTCTTC.